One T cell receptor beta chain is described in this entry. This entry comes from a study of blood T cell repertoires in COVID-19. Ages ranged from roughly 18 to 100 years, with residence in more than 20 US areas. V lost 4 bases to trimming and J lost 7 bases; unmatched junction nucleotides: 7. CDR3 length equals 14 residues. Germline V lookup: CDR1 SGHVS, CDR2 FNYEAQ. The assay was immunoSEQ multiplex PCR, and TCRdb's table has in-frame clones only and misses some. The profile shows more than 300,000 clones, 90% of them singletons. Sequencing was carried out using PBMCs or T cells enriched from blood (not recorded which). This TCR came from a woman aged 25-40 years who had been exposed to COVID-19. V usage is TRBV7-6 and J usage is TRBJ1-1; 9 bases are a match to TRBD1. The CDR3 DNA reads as TGTGCCAGCAGCTCCCACGGACAGGGGCTTGAAGCTTTCTTT. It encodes CASSSHGQGLEAFF.